The clone carrying this TCR beta chain was found many times. The sample comes from a study of CD8 T cells in ankylosing spondylitis. Each CDR3 protein is one row after TCRdb ran MiXCR on the 5' RACE reads. Altogether 200,000 to 250,000 distinct CDR3 sequences are present, around 24% being singletons, with the ten largest covering more than 6.5%. V lost 4 bases and J lost 7, with 14 bases in between. This CDR3 comprises 12 residues. Germline V gene lookup returns CDR1 SQVTM and CDR2 ANQGSEA. The TCR comes from a male donor with ankylosing spondylitis or in good health (not recorded which). The sample taken for sequencing was blood, either unsorted or a sorted T cell fraction (not recorded which). The V gene is TRBV29-1, the J gene TRBJ2-7; D could derive from TRBD1 or TRBD2 (5 bases each). The CDR3 nucleotides read TGCAGCGTTGTTGGGGGAAGGAGGGAGCAGTACTTC. Its protein is CSVVGGRREQYF.